The 19 T cell receptor beta chains below all came from one sample that was sequenced in a study of beta chain features in type 1 diabetes. The authors reverse transcribed all of the isolated RNA, so sequencing captured expressed TCRB transcripts. Clones were read by immunoSEQ multiplex PCR, and TCRdb kept only the in-frame ones, dropping some. This repertoire shows 300,000 to 400,000 clones, around 13% found once; its top ten account for 0.017%. The sequenced sample consisted of naive CD4+ T cells from blood. Source of these receptors: a man in his late teens or twenties in good health.

This rearrangement joins TRBV28 to TRBJ1-5; the D is unclear. V was shortened by 4 bases and J by 10 bases, with 11 bases between the two germline ends. Germline V gives CDR1 MDHEN, CDR2 SYDVKM. The CDR3 is 12 residues long. This CDR3 reads CASSYKRGPQHF. Here the CDR3 DNA reads TGTGCCAGCAGTTACAAGAGAGGCCCCCAGCATTTT.

This chain links TRBV6-5 with TRBJ1-5; 8 bases align to TRBD1. CDR3 length: 15 residues. Looked up from germline, CDR1 is MNHEY and CDR2 is SVGAGI. V was pared by 5 bases and J by 9 bases, with 12 bases of the junction left unmatched. The CDR3 DNA is TGTGCCAGCAGTCTTGGACAGGGATGGTTGCCGCCCCAGCATTTT. Encoded protein: CASSLGQGWLPPQHF.

This clone was counted many times. The chain is built from TRBV2 and TRBJ2-4; a possible D gene is TRBD1 (6 bases). The CDR3 has 11 residues. The germline gives CDR1 SNHLY, CDR2 FYNNEI. V was cut by 4 bases and J by 12 bases, with 10 bases left in between. The CDR3 region has the DNA TGTGCCAGCAGTGCTCAGGGGCCTCAGTACTTC. Its translation: CASSAQGPQYF. Supplemented by reference TRBV2 and TRBJ2-4, the full variable domain reads EPEVTQTPSHQVTQMGQEVILRCVPISNHLYFYWYRQILGQKVEFLVSFYNNEISEKSEIFDDQFSVERPDGSNFTLKIRSTKLEDSAMYFCASSAQGPQYFGAGTRLSVL.

This clone was detected a few times. The V call is TRBV28, the J call TRBJ2-7; 9 nucleotides match TRBD1. CDR1 MDHEN and CDR2 SYDVKM come from the germline V gene. V gave up 4 bases and J gave up 5 bases; unmatched junction bases: 6. The CDR3 spans 14 residues. The CDR3 DNA follows: TGTGCCAGCAGTTGGGGACAGGGCCCTGACGAGCAGTACTTC. Encoded protein: CASSWGQGPDEQYF.

In this sample, this clone turned up a few times. The V gene is TRBV7-2, the J gene TRBJ2-1; no firm D call. V gave up 1 base and J gave up 0 bases, with 10 bases separating them. This CDR3 spans 16 amino acids. Germline values: CDR1 SGHTA, CDR2 FQGNSA. The CDR3 DNA sequence: TGTGCCAGCAGCTTAGTGAGTCGAAGCTCCTACAATGAGCAGTTCTTC. It yields the protein CASSLVSRSSYNEQFF.

This rearrangement joins TRBV19 to TRBJ2-7; D possibly corresponds to TRBD2 (6 bases). The germline V and J ends were trimmed by 1 base and 6 bases, with 13 bases remaining between them. This CDR3 is 14 amino acids long. Looked up from germline, CDR1 is LNHDA and CDR2 is SQIVND (reference sequence). The CDR3 is CASSIVGRGAEQYF. The CDR3 DNA sequence: TGTGCCAGTAGTATAGTAGGGCGGGGCGCCGAGCAGTACTTC. The full variable domain, its missing parts supplied by reference TRBV19 and TRBJ2-7, is DGGITQSPKYLFRKEGQNVTLSCEQNLNHDAMYWYRQDPGQGLRLIYYSQIVNDFQKGDIAEGYSVSREKKESFPLTVTSAQKNPTAFYLCASSIVGRGAEQYFGPGTRLTVT.

This clone was seen a few times. This chain uses TRBV18 with TRBJ2-3, with 7 bases that match TRBD2. The V and J ends lost 0 bases and 3 bases, in that order; junction bases with no gene match: 6. The CDR3 is 16 residues long. CDR1 KGHSH and CDR2 LQKENI come from the germline V gene. The CDR3 DNA reads as TGTGCCAGCTCACCACCCCGGGGGGTGCGTACAGATACGCAGTATTTT. Its translation: CASSPPRGVRTDTQYF.

The V and J genes are TRBV19 and TRBJ2-3, with 8 positions matching TRBD1. V shed 6 bases, J shed 6 bases, and the junction held 17 bases outside the gene matches. The CDR3 runs 17 residues. The germline V gene has CDR1 LNHDA and CDR2 SQIVND (reference sequence). The CDR3 region is CASRPNPGTGWKDTQYF. The CDR3 coding sequence is TGTGCCAGTAGACCAAACCCCGGGACAGGATGGAAGGATACGCAGTATTTT.

The chain employs TRBV28 and TRBJ2-1; possibly TRBD1 for D (5 bases). The CDR3 contains 12 residues. CDR1 and CDR2 from the germline V gene are MDHEN and SYDVKM. Trimming left V 1 base short and J 7 bases short, with 5 bases between. The CDR3 DNA follows: TGTGCCAGCAGTTTATACAGGAATGAGCAGTTCTTC. Its translation: CASSLYRNEQFF.

The chain carries TRBV5-1 and TRBJ2-5; D possibly corresponds to TRBD1 (7 bases). Germline CDR1 reads SGHRS; CDR2 reads YFSETQ. The V gene lost 5 bases and the J gene lost 5 bases, with 13 bases spanning the gap. This CDR3 is built from 13 residues. CDR3 region: CASSGGGSETQYF. The CDR3, as DNA: TGCGCCAGCAGTGGAGGGGGCTCTGAGACCCAGTACTTC.

V usage is TRBV10-3 and J usage is TRBJ2-7; D ambiguous. V was trimmed by 10 bases and J by 2 bases, leaving 15 bases between them. Germline V gene data show CDR1 as ENHRY and CDR2 as SYGVKD. The CDR3 runs to 13 residues. CDR3 sequence reads: CATGPLVAYEQYF. DNA of the CDR3: TGTGCCACAGGCCCACTGGTAGCCTACGAGCAGTACTTC.

The chain uses TRBV19 and TRBJ2-2, with 7 bases identical to TRBD1. The CDR3 is 14 amino acids. V dropped 6 bases and J dropped 1; count of bases not matched to a gene: 2. Germline V gene sequence: CDR1 LNHDA, CDR2 SQIVND (reference sequence). The CDR3 here is CASSWDRNTGELFF. CDR3 in DNA: TGTGCCAGTAGCTGGGACAGGAACACCGGGGAGCTGTTTTTT.

This clone was seen a handful of times. The chain combines TRBV25-1 with TRBJ2-1, with D possibly TRBD2 on 6 matching bases. The germline V gene has CDR1 MGHDK and CDR2 SYGVNS. This CDR3 is 14 amino acids long. V was clipped by 8 bases and J by 3 bases, with 14 bases between them. The CDR3 sequence is CASRGAGHYNEQFF. DNA for the CDR3: TGTGCCAGCCGTGGAGCGGGCCACTACAATGAGCAGTTCTTC.

The sample holds a few counts of this clone. V and J are TRBV30 and TRBJ2-3; tentatively, D is TRBD1 (6 bases). The CDR3 covers 13 residues. CDR1 is GTSNPN and CDR2 is SVGIG in the germline V gene (reference sequence). The V end lost 5 bases, the J end lost 0 bases, and 9 bases lay between the germline ends. In DNA, the CDR3 is TGTGCCTGGGACAGGTCAAGCACAGATACGCAGTATTTT. Residues: CAWDRSSTDTQYF.

This clone was detected a few times. Within the sample, other DNA sequences also encode this same CDR3. The chain has TRBV29-1 and TRBJ1-5; 8 positions agree with TRBD1. CDR3 length: 13 amino acids. Germline V CDR1 and CDR2: SQVTM, ANQGSEA. The J segment lost 4 bases and the V segment lost 6 bases, leaving 5 bases of the junction unmatched. The CDR3: CSVAGQENQPQHF. The CDR3 DNA reads TGCAGCGTGGCGGGACAGGAGAATCAGCCCCAGCATTTT.

The chain joins TRBV6-6 to TRBJ2-5, with 11 positions matching TRBD1. Germline trimming cut 2 bases from V and 5 bases from J; bases unmatched to any gene: 1. This CDR3 has 14 residues. CDR1 is MNHNY and CDR2 is SVGAGI in the germline V gene (reference sequence). The CDR3 sequence is CASSYGDRGETQYF. CDR3 nucleotide sequence: TGTGCCAGCAGTTACGGGGACAGGGGGGAGACCCAGTACTTC.

The V gene is TRBV7-9, the J gene TRBJ1-6; 7 nucleotides match TRBD1. Germline V gene sequence: CDR1 SEHNR, CDR2 FQNEAQ (reference sequence). V lost 3 bases to trimming and J lost 6 bases; unmatched junction nucleotides: 2. CDR3 size: 14 residues. The CDR3 bases are TGTGCCAGCAGCTTGGACAGGTCTAATTCACCCCTCCACTTT. Amino acid sequence: CASSLDRSNSPLHF.

Only a few counts were recorded for this clone. The rearrangement joins TRBV6-5 to TRBJ1-1, with 7 bases aligning to TRBD1. V was clipped by 6 bases and J by 2 bases; unmatched bases: 3. The CDR3 runs 13 residues. CDR1 MNHEY and CDR2 SVGAGI come from the germline V gene. The CDR3 nucleotides are TGTGCCAGCAGACACAGGGGTAACACTGAAGCTTTCTTT. Translated, it gives CASRHRGNTEAFF.

V usage is TRBV28 and J usage is TRBJ2-7; 11 nucleotides line up with TRBD1. With 7 bases clipped from V and 5 bases from J, the junction kept 4 bases outside the gene matches. This CDR3 region has 13 residues. CDR1 and CDR2 (germline): MDHEN, SYDVKM. CDR3 sequence (DNA): TGTGCCAGCATGTCGGGACAGGGGGACGAGCAGTACTTC. Protein sequence: CASMSGQGDEQYF.